One and the same sample provided the 16 T cell receptor beta chains below, sequenced in a study of radiotherapy plus CTLA-4 blockade in lung cancer. Data came from immunoSEQ multiplex PCR; TCRdb stores just in-frame clones and leaves some out. The sample includes about 97,000 clones, approximately 75% of them seen just once. The source material was peripheral blood, sampled from a patient treated with radiotherapy plus ipilimumab. These TCRs come from a human donor with non-small cell lung cancer who had a partial response to radiotherapy plus ipilimumab. Some clones in this sample may be carry-over from other donors' samples.

V gene TRBV5-1 combines with J gene TRBJ1-1, with 7 bases identical to TRBD1. The CDR3 contains 14 residues. J was trimmed by 3 bases and V by 1 base; bases with no gene match: 3. Germline V CDR1 and CDR2: SGHRS, YFSETQ. CDR3 sequence: CASSLPGGYTEAFF. CDR3 bases: TGCGCCAGCAGCTTGCCAGGGGGATACACTGAAGCTTTCTTT.

The V call is TRBV28, the J call TRBJ2-7; maybe TRBD1 (5 bases). Germline CDR1 and CDR2: MDHEN and SYDVKM. The CDR3 runs to 13 residues. Trimming removed 3 bases at V and 3 bases at J, with 9 bases between. For the CDR3, the DNA is TGTGCCAGCAGTTTGGGGCAGGGCTACGAGCAGTACTTC. Amino acids: CASSLGQGYEQYF. Filled out from reference TRBV28 and TRBJ2-7, the complete variable domain reads DVKVTQSSRYLVKRTGEKVFLECVQDMDHENMFWYRQDPGLGLRLIYFSYDVKMKEKGDIPEGYSVSREKKERFSLILESASTNQTSMYLCASSLGQGYEQYFGPGTRLTVT.

This clone was detected only a few times. This sequence joins TRBV28 and TRBJ1-1; TRBD1 agrees at 11 bases. The CDR3 is 12 amino acids. Germline-derived CDR1 and CDR2 are MDHEN and SYDVKM. V dropped 7 bases and J dropped 11; count of bases not matched to a gene: 6. CDR3: CASITDRGRAFF. CDR3 sequence (DNA): TGTGCCAGCATTACGGACAGGGGGCGGGCTTTCTTT.

The table lists this clone with a few counts. This chain connects TRBV27 to TRBJ2-1; a possible D gene is TRBD2 (7 bases). Trimming left V 10 bases short and J 4 bases short, with 20 bases between. Germline V gives CDR1 MNHEY, CDR2 SMNVEV (reference sequence). The CDR3 is made up of 15 amino acids. This chain's CDR3 is CATYRAGAVYNEQFF. CDR3 nucleotide sequence: TGTGCCACCTATAGGGCGGGGGCGGTGTACAATGAGCAGTTCTTC.

The CDR3 DNA reads TGTGCCAGCAGAAGAGTGGACACCATCTACGAGCAGTACTTC. Protein product: CASRRVDTIYEQYF. The chain links TRBV28 to TRBJ2-7, with D perhaps TRBD1 (5 bases). V was trimmed by 6 bases and J by 3 bases, leaving 15 bases between them. Germline V gene lookup returns CDR1 MDHEN and CDR2 SYDVKM. The CDR3 runs 14 residues.

The chain links TRBV6-5 to TRBJ2-7; 11 bases align to TRBD1. This CDR3 is 15 amino acids long. Trimming took 0 bases from V and 6 from J; bases not matched to a gene: 4. Per the germline V gene, CDR1 is MNHEY and CDR2 is SVGAGI. The CDR3 here is CASSYSPGTGGEQYF. CDR3 coding DNA: TGTGCCAGCAGTTACTCACCCGGGACAGGGGGCGAGCAGTACTTC.

J is TRBJ1-1 and V is TRBV7-9; TRBD1 is a possible D gene (6 bases). The CDR3 contains 13 residues. Trimming shortened V by 7 bases and J by 8 bases, and 17 bases separated the two germline ends. Germline CDR1 and CDR2: SEHNR and FQNEAQ (reference sequence). The CDR3 DNA is TGTGCCAGCAACCCTTACCAGGGGCTGGAAGCTTTCTTT. This translates into CASNPYQGLEAFF.

The V and J genes are TRBV5-1 and TRBJ1-1; maybe TRBD1 (5 bases). Trimming pared 0 bases from V and 7 bases from J, leaving 13 bases between. Germline loops: CDR1 SGHRS, CDR2 YFSETQ. CDR3 size: 14 residues. The CDR3 loop is CASSLAVTGGEAFF. DNA for the CDR3: TGCGCCAGCAGCTTGGCCGTCACAGGCGGTGAAGCTTTCTTT. Full variable domain (remainder filled in from reference TRBV5-1 and TRBJ1-1): KAGVTQTPRYLIKTRGQQVTLSCSPISGHRSVSWYQQTPGQGLQFLFEYFSETQRNKGNFPGRFSGRQFSNSRSEMNVSTLELGDSALYLCASSLAVTGGEAFFGQGTRLTVV.

The chain uses TRBV5-1 and TRBJ2-7, with 10 nucleotides matching TRBD1. The CDR3 consists of 16 residues. CDR1 SGHRS and CDR2 YFSETQ come from the germline V gene. Trimming at V came to 0 bases and at J to 6 bases, leaving 9 bases not matched to a gene. CDR3 bases: TGCGCCAGCAGCTTGGGGGACCGGGACAGGGGAACCGAGCAGTACTTC. It yields the protein CASSLGDRDRGTEQYF.

The chain has TRBV5-4 and TRBJ2-2; 7 bases agree with TRBD2. CDR1 is SGHNT, CDR2 YYREEE, per germline (reference sequence). The CDR3 length is 18 residues. Trimming took 7 bases from V and 5 from J; bases not matched to a gene: 20. This CDR3 is CASYKGPGAGALTGELFF. In DNA form, the CDR3 reads TGTGCCAGCTACAAAGGCCCGGGCGCGGGAGCACTAACCGGGGAGCTGTTTTTT.

The V and J genes are TRBV6-6 and TRBJ2-7; TRBD1 agrees at 10 bases. The CDR3 spans 14 residues. After removal of 6 bases from V and 4 bases from J, the junction contained 6 bases not matched to a gene. CDR1 is MNHNY, CDR2 SVGAGI, per germline (reference sequence). CDR3 sequence reads: CASSPRQGAYEQYF. Here the CDR3 DNA reads TGTGCCAGCAGCCCCAGACAGGGGGCATACGAGCAGTACTTC.

The V call is TRBV4-2, the J call TRBJ2-6; 8 bases match TRBD1. Germline CDR1 is LGHNA and CDR2 is YNFKEQ. The CDR3 has 16 amino acids. The junction had 4 bases not matched to a gene; V was cut back by 4 bases and J by 2 bases. The CDR3 DNA reads TGTGCCAGCAGCCTGCTGACAGGGGCTGGGGCCAACGTCCTGACTTTC. This codes for CASSLLTGAGANVLTF.

This clone came up a few times. V is TRBV11-3 and J is TRBJ1-1, with a possible D match to TRBD1 (5 bases). This CDR3 contains 15 residues. The V and J ends lost 4 bases and 5 bases respectively, with 17 bases between them. Germline CDR1 is SGHNT and CDR2 is YENEEA. CDR3 region: CASSSRGGGRTEAFF. CDR3 in DNA: TGTGCCAGCAGCTCTCGCGGCGGGGGGAGGACTGAAGCTTTCTTT. Supplemented by reference TRBV11-3 and TRBJ1-1, the full variable domain reads EAGVVQSPRYKIIEKKQPVAFWCNPISGHNTLYWYLQNLGQGPELLIRYENEEAVDDSQLPKDRFSAERLKGVDSTLKIQPAELGDSAVYLCASSSRGGGRTEAFFGQGTRLTVV.

This rearrangement joins TRBV7-9 to TRBJ2-3, with D hard to call. The V gene's germline CDR1 is SEHNR and CDR2 FQNEAQ (reference sequence). CDR3 length: 14 residues. V lost 2 bases and J lost 2, with 8 bases in between. DNA of the CDR3: TGTGCCAGCAGCTTAAGAGATATCACAGATACGCAGTATTTT. Residues: CASSLRDITDTQYF.

The rearrangement links TRBV5-8 to TRBJ1-2; TRBD1 matches 9 bases. The CDR3 runs 15 residues. The trim removed 1 base at V and 3 bases at J, leaving 4 bases unmatched. Germline V CDR1 and CDR2: SGHTS, YDEGEE. CDR3 sequence reads: CASSLSGTGYYGYTF. CDR3 in DNA: TGTGCCAGCAGCTTGTCCGGGACAGGGTACTATGGCTACACCTTC.

The chain is built from TRBV9 and TRBJ2-5; TRBD2 matches at 15 bases. V shed 2 bases, J shed 1 base, and the junction held 15 bases outside the gene matches. This CDR3 has 21 residues. Germline CDR1 SGDLS, CDR2 YYNGEE. CDR3 sequence (DNA): TGTGCCAGCAGCGTGAGCCCCGGGACTAGCGGGGGGTCTACCTTCCAAGAGACCCAGTACTTC. This sequence encodes CASSVSPGTSGGSTFQETQYF. Variable domain in full (rest from reference TRBV9 and TRBJ2-5): DSGVTQTPKHLITATGQRVTLRCSPRSGDLSVYWYQQSLDQGLQFLIQYYNGEERAKGNILERFSAQQFPDLHSELNLSSLELGDSALYFCASSVSPGTSGGSTFQETQYFGPGTRLLVL.